The clone carrying this T cell receptor beta chain was observed at least ten times. Its antigen is currently unknown. PBMCs, at least 6.5 million per sample, were isolated. The CDR3 length is 13 residues. Trimming took 5 bases from V and 6 from J, leaving 13 bases between them. It was with a sample-barcoded 5' primer and a J-beta primer mix that a second PCR of roughly 6 to 12 cycles was run. All samples yielded 2.5 million or more CDR3-containing paired-end reads. TCRdb re-called the 5' RACE reads through MiXCR, storing one row per CDR3 protein. The profile shows 1.4 million or so distinct CDR3 sequences, approximately 42% of them singletons. This specimen comes from a study of blood T cells in healthy people across ages. Overall study findings and caveats: Age brought a roughly linear fall in TCR beta diversity measured per million T cells.

The source of this sequence is a woman younger than 30 in good health. V gene TRBV12-3 or TRBV12-4 combines with J gene TRBJ1-2, with a weak D call TRBD1 (6 bases). The sample comprised blood. CDR3 coding DNA: TGTGCCAGCAGTGTTGGGGGGCAGGATGGCTACACCTTC. Protein: CASSVGGQDGYTF.